The T cell receptor beta chain under discussion was sequenced for a study of cytomegalovirus exposure and HLA in healthy donors. With respect to this clone: The antigen is unknown.

This CDR3 is 10 amino acids long. Trimming stripped 4 bases from V and 9 bases from J, with 6 bases between. CDR1 is SGDLS and CDR2 is YYNGEE in the germline V gene. Points from the study as a whole: TCR beta chain V- and J-gene trimming was linked, in a later analysis, to a missense variant in DCLRE1C.

The PCR made use of 60 Vbeta and 13 Jbeta primers. Here immunoSEQ multiplex PCR was the method, and the copy in TCRdb shows in-frame clones only, minus some. The sample holds about 200,000 clones, roughly 80% seen once. Sequenced material: PBMCs. The chain uses TRBV9 and TRBJ2-3; D is uncertain. The TCR comes from a male donor in good health and CMV-seropositive. CDR3 sequence: CASSPETQYF. The CDR3 DNA follows: TGTGCCAGCAGCCCGGAGACGCAGTATTTT.